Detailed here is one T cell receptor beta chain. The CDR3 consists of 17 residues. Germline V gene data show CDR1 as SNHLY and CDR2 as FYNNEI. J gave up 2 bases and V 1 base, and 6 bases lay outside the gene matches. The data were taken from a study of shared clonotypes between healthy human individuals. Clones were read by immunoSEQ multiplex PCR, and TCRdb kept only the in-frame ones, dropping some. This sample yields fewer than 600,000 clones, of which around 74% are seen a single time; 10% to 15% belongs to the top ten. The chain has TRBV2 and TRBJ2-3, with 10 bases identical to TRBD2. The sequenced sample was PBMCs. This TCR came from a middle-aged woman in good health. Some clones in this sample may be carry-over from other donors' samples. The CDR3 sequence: CASSEGRSGRATDTQYF. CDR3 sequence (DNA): TGTGCCAGCAGTGAAGGACGAAGCGGGAGGGCCACAGATACGCAGTATTTT.